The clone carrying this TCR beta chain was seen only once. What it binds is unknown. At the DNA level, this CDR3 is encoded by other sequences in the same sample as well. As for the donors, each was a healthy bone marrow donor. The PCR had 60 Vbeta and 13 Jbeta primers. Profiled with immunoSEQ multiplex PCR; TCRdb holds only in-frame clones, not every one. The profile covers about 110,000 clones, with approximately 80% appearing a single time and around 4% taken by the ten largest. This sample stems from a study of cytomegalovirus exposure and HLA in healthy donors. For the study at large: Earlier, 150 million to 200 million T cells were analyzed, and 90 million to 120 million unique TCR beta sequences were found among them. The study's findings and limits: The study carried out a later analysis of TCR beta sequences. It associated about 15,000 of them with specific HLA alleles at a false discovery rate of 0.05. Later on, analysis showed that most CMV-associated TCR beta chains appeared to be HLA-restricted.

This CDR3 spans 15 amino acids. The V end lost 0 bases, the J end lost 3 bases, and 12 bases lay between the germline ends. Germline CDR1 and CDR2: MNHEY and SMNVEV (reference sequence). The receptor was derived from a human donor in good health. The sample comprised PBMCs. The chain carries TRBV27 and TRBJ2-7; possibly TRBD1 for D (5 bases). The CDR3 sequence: CASSLSGALFYEQYF. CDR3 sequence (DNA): TGTGCCAGCAGTTTATCAGGGGCCCTCTTCTACGAGCAGTACTTC.